Listed here is a single T cell receptor beta chain. Its antigen is not yet known. No base qualities exist here, and no much larger clone lies one base off it. This sample is part of a study of cytomegalovirus exposure and HLA in healthy donors (dated by TCRdb to 2017 to 2019). For context, the study as a whole: The 650 to 800 repertoires of the first cohort and the roughly 120 validation repertoires were produced on the same platform, according to a later analysis. The study aimed to test whether signatures of past pathogen exposure could be identified by cataloging public T cell receptors. Along with the approximately 600-subject first cohort, a separate validation cohort of 120 different subjects was used. To predict cytomegalovirus infection status, the study combined high-throughput TCR immunosequencing, statistical association of individual TCRs with disease status, and machine learning.

CDR1 SEHNR and CDR2 FQNEAQ were looked up in the germline V gene (reference sequence). V loses 3 bases, J loses 6 bases, and the germline ends lie 11 bases apart. The CDR3 starts with the cysteine, ends with the phenylalanine, and has 13 residues. The kept DNA is CDR3 alone, 39 bases in frame from the first base. The donors belonged to the validation cohort of roughly 120 subjects, which was separate from the approximately 700-subject first cohort. The library was obtained by the immunoSEQ multiplex PCR assay. From the authors' description of their analysis: To diagnose cytomegalovirus status from the catalog of TCR beta chain sequences, a statistical classification framework was built. TCRdb stores this immuneACCESS table with in-frame sequences only. Part of the clones is absent; in the studies checked, under half of the shortfall reflects unresolved V genes, and no reason is known for the rest. Clonal size and the V and J genes are those of that table, whereas D and trimming came from the DNA. The table for this sample lists around 150,000 clones; around 88% of them were counted only once. The leading ten clones occupy around 2.4% of the sample.

Study-wide findings and limitations: Three of the identified cytomegalovirus-associated TCR beta chains were confirmed in vitro to be specific for cytomegalovirus antigens. While some public TCRs were present in many individuals, most TCR sequences turned up only very rarely across donors. The study gave a list of about 150 TCR beta chains associated with cytomegalovirus. The authors suggested that the approach could potentially be extended to other disease states and immunological phenotypes. The validation cohort had no HLA typing available for a later analysis, so co-occurrence within that cohort was assessed over all 110 or so repertoires. A later analysis found that TCRs clustered in the first cohort also tended to co-occur in the 100 to 150 validation repertoires, with 94% of cluster scores above 0. The classifier was reported to diagnose cytomegalovirus status with high specificity and sensitivity in both the original and validation cohorts.

The sequence was obtained from a woman under 30 in good health and CMV-seronegative. The sequencing input was PBMCs. The rearrangement combines TRBV7-9 with TRBJ1-2; no D segment can be confidently identified. Here is the DNA: TGTGCCAGCAGCTTTGAGGGAACCGATGGCTACACCTTC. The resulting protein is CASSFEGTDGYTF. Where the CDR3 stops, the reference TRBV7-9 and TRBJ1-2 genes take over; the full variable domain is DTGVSQNPRHKITKRGQNVTFRCDPISEHNRLYWYRQTLGQGPEFLTYFQNEAQLEKSRLLSDRFSAERPKGSFSTLEIQRTEQGDSAMYLCASSFEGTDGYTFGSGTRLTVV.